Sequencing of this T cell receptor (beta chain) was carried out in a study of Graves' ophthalmopathy and Graves' hyperthyroidism. Germline CDR1 reads LNHDA; CDR2 reads SQIVND (reference sequence). The CDR3 loop spans 14 amino acids. With 7 bases removed from V and 1 base from J, the gap between germline ends came to 11 bases. Beta-chain TCR CDR3 regions were amplified from RNA transcripts. Second-round multiplex PCR came after a first-round RT-PCR that employed HTBI primers. TCRdb called the multiplex PCR reads again in MiXCR, with one record for every CDR3 protein. The profile covers approximately 1.2 million distinct CDR3 sequences, with 35% to 45% appearing a single time and more than 9.5% taken by the ten largest. Study-level points and caveats: A 13-signature model separated ophthalmopathy from stable hyperthyroidism, roughly 86% sensitivity, 65% to 82% specificity. Blood repertoires reportedly contained most expanded thyroid clonotypes above 0.001 frequency.

This clonotype has a count of ten or more. Its antigen is undetermined. The diagnosis was founded upon clinical symptoms, serum thyroxine, TRAb, thyroid ultrasound and orbital computed tomography. The sample was peripheral blood or thyroid tissue (not recorded which). The rearrangement links TRBV19 to TRBJ1-5; D call uncertain. The sequence was obtained from an adult man with Graves' hyperthyroidism. CDR3 loop: CASTTDGSNQPQHF. The CDR3 DNA reads as TGTGCCAGTACCACGGACGGGAGCAATCAGCCCCAGCATTTT. The variable domain in full, completed from reference TRBV19 and TRBJ1-5, reads DGGITQSPKYLFRKEGQNVTLSCEQNLNHDAMYWYRQDPGQGLRLIYYSQIVNDFQKGDIAEGYSVSREKKESFPLTVTSAQKNPTAFYLCASTTDGSNQPQHFGDGTRLSIL.